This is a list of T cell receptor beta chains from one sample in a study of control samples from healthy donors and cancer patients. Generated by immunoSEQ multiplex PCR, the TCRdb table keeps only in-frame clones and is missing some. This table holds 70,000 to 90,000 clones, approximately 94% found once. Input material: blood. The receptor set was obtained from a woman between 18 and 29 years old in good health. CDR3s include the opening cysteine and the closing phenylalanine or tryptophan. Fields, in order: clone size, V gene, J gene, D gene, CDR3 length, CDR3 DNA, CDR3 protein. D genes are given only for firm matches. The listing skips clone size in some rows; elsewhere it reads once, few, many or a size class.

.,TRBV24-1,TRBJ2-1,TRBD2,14,TGTGCCACCAGTGATTTGACGCCTAGCGGAGAGCAGTTCTTC,CATSDLTPSGEQFF
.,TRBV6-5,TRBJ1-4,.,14,TGTGCCAGCAGTTATTCGGGGGGATTGGAAAAACTGTTTTTT,CASSYSGGLEKLFF
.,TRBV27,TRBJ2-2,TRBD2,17,TGTGCCAGCAGTCGTCTCGCGGGAGGGCCGAGAGTCGGGGAGCTGTTTTTT,CASSRLAGGPRVGELFF
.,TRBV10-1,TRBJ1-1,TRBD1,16,TGCGCCAGCAGTGACCCGACAGGGGGCGCGGACACTGAAGCTTTCTTT,CASSDPTGGADTEAFF
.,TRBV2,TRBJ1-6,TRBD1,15,TGTGCCAGCTCCCGACCGGGACAGGGCGCTTCACCCCTCCACTTT,CASSRPGQGASPLHF
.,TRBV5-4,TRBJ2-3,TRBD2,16,TGTGCCAGCAGCTTGTATCGGGGGGGCGGGACAGATACGCAGTATTTT,CASSLYRGGGTDTQYF
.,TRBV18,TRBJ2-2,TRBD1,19,TGTGCCAGCTCACCAGACAGGGGTCGCACTAAGGCGAACACCGGGGAGCTGTTTTTT,CASSPDRGRTKANTGELFF
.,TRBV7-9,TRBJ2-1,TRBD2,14,TGTGCCAGCAGCGCCCGACTAGCGAACAATGAGCAGTTCTTC,CASSARLANNEQFF
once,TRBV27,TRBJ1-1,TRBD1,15,TGTGCCAGCAGTTTACAGGGGGCGCTGTGGGATGAAGCTTTCTTT,CASSLQGALWDEAFF
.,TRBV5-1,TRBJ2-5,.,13,TGCGCCAGCAGCTCCGGTGGCCAAGAGACCCAGTACTTC,CASSSGGQETQYF
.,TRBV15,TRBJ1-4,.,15,TGTGCCACCAGCAGAGATGGACAGTCTAATGAAAAACTGTTTTTT,CATSRDGQSNEKLFF
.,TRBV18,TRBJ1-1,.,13,TGTGCCAGCTCACCAAGTTTAAACACTGAAGCTTTCTTT,CASSPSLNTEAFF
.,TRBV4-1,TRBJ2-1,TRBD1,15,TGCGCCAGCAGCCAATGGACAGGGAGTATTAATGAGCAGTTCTTC,CASSQWTGSINEQFF
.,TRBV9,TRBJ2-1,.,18,TGTGCCAGCAGCGTTTATTTGGGGGACCCCGCGAGGAACAATGAGCAGTTCTTC,CASSVYLGDPARNNEQFF
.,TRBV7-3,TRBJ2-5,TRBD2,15,TGTGCCAGCAGCTCCTCTAGCGGGGGTAGAGAGACCCAGTACTTC,CASSSSSGGRETQYF
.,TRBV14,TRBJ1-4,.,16,TGTGCCAGCAGCCAAGATTGGAGTCAAACTAATGAAAAACTGTTTTTT,CASSQDWSQTNEKLFF
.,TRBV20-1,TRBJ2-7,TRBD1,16,TGCAGTGCCAGTCCCGGGACAGGGGGCGCAATTGACGAGCAGTACTTC,CSASPGTGGAIDEQYF
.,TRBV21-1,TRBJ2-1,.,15,TGTGCCAGCAGCACCCAACTAGCAGAATACAATGAGCAGTTCTTC,CASSTQLAEYNEQFF
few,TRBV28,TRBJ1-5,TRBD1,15,TGTGCCAGCAGACCGCAGGGGGTATGGAATCAGCCCCAGCATTTT,CASRPQGVWNQPQHF
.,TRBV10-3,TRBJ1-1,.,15,TGTGCCATCAGTGAGTCAGGAGTCGGACCCACTGAAGCTTTCTTT,CAISESGVGPTEAFF
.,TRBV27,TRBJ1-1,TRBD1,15,TGTGCCAGCAGTTTGCGGACAGGGATGAACACTGAAGCTTTCTTT,CASSLRTGMNTEAFF
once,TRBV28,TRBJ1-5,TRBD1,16,TGTGCCAGCTTGGGACAGGGGGTTTGGAAGGGGCAGCCCCAGCATTTT,CASLGQGVWKGQPQHF